These 20 T cell receptor beta chains were sequenced from one sample in a study of blood T cell repertoires in COVID-19. Measured with immunoSEQ multiplex PCR; TCRdb has only the in-frame clones, and not every one. The sample comprises approximately 200,000 clones, approximately 89% of which are singletons, and around 2.3% rests with the top ten. The sequenced sample consisted of PBMCs or T cells enriched from blood (not recorded which). The receptors shown here come from a woman aged 40 to 49 with acute COVID-19.

The chain carries TRBV6-2 or TRBV6-3 and TRBJ2-3; 9 bases map to TRBD1. This CDR3 is built from 19 residues. V was clipped by 4 bases and J by 2 bases; unmatched bases: 16. The germline V gene encodes CDR1 MNHEY and CDR2 SVGEGT. CDR3 in amino acids: CASSFPLSYRDRDTDTQYF. The CDR3 DNA follows: TGTGCCAGCAGTTTCCCCTTATCCTACCGGGACAGGGACACAGATACGCAGTATTTT.

This sequence joins TRBV7-2 and TRBJ2-7; D remains ambiguous. The CDR3 runs 15 residues. In germline, CDR1 is SGHTA, CDR2 FQGNSA. Trimming took 7 bases from V and 0 from J, leaving 16 bases between them. The CDR3 protein is CASTSNPLSSYEQYF. The CDR3 nucleotides are TGTGCCAGCACAAGCAACCCCCTTTCCTCCTACGAGCAGTACTTC.

J is TRBJ1-3 and V is TRBV7-8, with D possibly matching TRBD1 (6 bases). The CDR3 is 17 residues long. Trimming left V 4 bases short and J 0 bases short, with 16 bases between. Germline V lookup: CDR1 SGHVS, CDR2 FQNEAQ. CDR3 protein: CASSSGQRTFSGNTIYF. The CDR3 region has the DNA TGTGCCAGCAGCTCCGGACAGAGAACCTTCTCTGGAAACACCATATATTTT.

The chain carries TRBV15 and TRBJ2-7; 15 positions agree with TRBD2. The V gene end was trimmed by 1 base and the J gene end by 7 bases; junction bases not matched to a gene: 8. CDR1 LNHNV and CDR2 YYDKDF come from the germline V gene (reference sequence). This CDR3 is 17 amino acids long. The CDR3 loop is CATSRGGLAGGPREQYF. In DNA form, the CDR3 reads TGTGCCACCAGCAGAGGAGGACTAGCGGGAGGGCCTAGGGAGCAGTACTTC.

This clone was seen more than once but under ten times. The rearrangement joins TRBV29-1 to TRBJ1-2; D possibly corresponds to TRBD1 (5 bases). Germline loops: CDR1 SQVTM, CDR2 ANQGSEA. V was pared by 2 bases and J by 1 base, with 17 bases between. This CDR3 has 16 amino acids. The CDR3 is CSVELGTTFFNYGYTF. CDR3 DNA sequence: TGCAGCGTTGAACTCGGGACTACGTTTTTTAACTATGGCTACACCTTC.

The chain recombines TRBV4-3 with TRBJ1-2; D not resolved. The CDR3 loop spans 13 amino acids. Trimming removed 6 bases from V and 4 bases from J, with 12 bases in between. CDR1 LGHNA and CDR2 YSLEER come from the germline V gene. The CDR3 protein is CASSLERGYGYTF. DNA of the CDR3: TGCGCCAGCAGTCTAGAGCGCGGCTATGGCTACACCTTC.

The DNA for the CDR3 is TGTGCCAGCTCATCCCCCGGGACTAGCTCCTACGAGCAGTACTTC. It specifies CASSSPGTSSYEQYF. The rearrangement links TRBV18 to TRBJ2-7, with 8 bases identical to TRBD2. This CDR3 has 15 amino acids. Trimming cost V 5 bases and J 0 bases; bases outside gene matches: 6. The V gene's germline CDR1 is KGHSH and CDR2 LQKENI.

This clone appeared a single time. The V gene is TRBV7-8, the J gene TRBJ2-4, with 10 positions matching TRBD1. The trim removed 1 base at V and 1 base at J, leaving 7 bases unmatched. The CDR3 length is 18 residues. CDR1 is SGHVS, CDR2 FQNEAQ, per germline. The DNA for the CDR3 is TGTGCCAGCAGCTTAGTCCTGACAGGGGGCGGGGCCAAAAACATTCAGTACTTC. This sequence encodes CASSLVLTGGGAKNIQYF.

The rearrangement links TRBV4-2 to TRBJ2-7; 7 nucleotides line up with TRBD2. Germline V CDR1 and CDR2: LGHNA, YNFKEQ. This CDR3 comprises 15 residues. J gave up 3 bases and V 4 bases, and 9 bases lay outside the gene matches. The CDR3, as DNA: TGTGCCAGCAGCCCCCGAAGCGGGGACCGCTACGAGCAGTACTTC. Protein sequence: CASSPRSGDRYEQYF.

This clone was observed once. The chain recombines TRBV5-5 with TRBJ1-1; weak D call: TRBD1 (6 bases). Trimming shortened V by 2 bases and J by 0 bases, and 17 bases separated the two germline ends. The CDR3 consists of 17 residues. Germline CDR1 is SGHKS and CDR2 is YYEKEE (reference sequence). CDR3: CASSFTGRVNMNTEAFF. The CDR3 DNA sequence: TGTGCCAGCAGCTTTACAGGGAGGGTCAACATGAACACTGAAGCTTTCTTT.

A single count supports this clone. J is TRBJ1-6 and V is TRBV6-5; D is unresolved. V lost 0 bases, J lost 10 bases, and 10 bases lay in between. The CDR3 contains 14 residues. Per germline, CDR1 MNHEY and CDR2 SVGAGI. The CDR3 here is CASSYSAVVSPLHF. In DNA form, the CDR3 reads TGTGCCAGCAGTTACTCGGCTGTCGTGTCACCCCTCCACTTT.

This clone has a single count. The rearrangement joins TRBV27 to TRBJ1-4; tentative D call: TRBD1 (6 bases). With 8 bases removed from V and 8 bases from J, the gap between germline ends came to 15 bases. Germline values: CDR1 MNHEY, CDR2 SMNVEV (reference sequence). The CDR3 contains 13 residues. The CDR3 loop is CASRSQGWEKLFF. Here the CDR3 DNA reads TGTGCCAGCCGGTCTCAGGGGTGGGAAAAACTGTTTTTT.

The chain joins TRBV7-9 to TRBJ1-4; 8 bases map to TRBD1. The V segment lost 4 bases and the J segment 8 bases; nucleotides outside the gene matches: 9. This CDR3 region has 15 residues. Germline V CDR1 and CDR2: SEHNR, FQNEAQ (reference sequence). CDR3 DNA sequence: TGTGCCAGCAGCTGGGGCGACAGGGGAAGAGAAAAACTGTTTTTT. It is translated as CASSWGDRGREKLFF.

The chain is built from TRBV3-1 (or the pseudogene TRBV3-2) and TRBJ2-5; 8 nucleotides line up with TRBD2. The CDR3 covers 15 residues. Trimming removed 0 bases from V and 5 bases from J; junction bases left unmatched: 5. CDR1 is LGHDT, CDR2 YNNKEL, per germline (reference sequence). This CDR3 is CASSQEPGGLETQYF. The CDR3 DNA sequence: TGTGCCAGCAGCCAAGAGCCGGGGGGGCTGGAGACCCAGTACTTC.

The table lists this clone with a count of one. The V call is TRBV11-1, the J call TRBJ2-7; a weak D match, TRBD2 (6 bases). Germline lookup yields CDR1 SGHAT and CDR2 FQDESV (reference sequence). This CDR3 comprises 12 residues. Trimming shortened V by 4 bases and J by 6 bases, and 10 bases separated the two germline ends. In DNA form, the CDR3 reads TGTGCCAGCAGCTGGGGAGGTGCCGAGCAGTACTTC. It is translated as CASSWGGAEQYF.

The chain combines TRBV29-1 with TRBJ2-7; TRBD1 might be the D (5 bases). This CDR3 spans 14 amino acids. Germline V gives CDR1 SQVTM, CDR2 ANQGSEA. With 7 bases removed from V and 6 bases from J, the gap between germline ends came to 22 bases. The CDR3 is CSGRTGSLGAEQYF. The CDR3 DNA is TGCAGCGGCCGCACCGGGTCCTTAGGGGCCGAGCAGTACTTC.

This chain links TRBV19 with TRBJ1-1; TRBD1 matches at 9 bases. CDR1 and CDR2 (germline): LNHDA, SQIVND (reference sequence). V trimming: 5 bases; J trimming: 3 bases; junction bases outside the gene matches: 10. The CDR3 is 16 residues long. CDR3 DNA sequence: TGTGCCAGTAGTCCCTGGACAGGGGAAAAGGACACTGAAGCTTTCTTT. It translates to CASSPWTGEKDTEAFF. The variable domain in full, completed from reference TRBV19 and TRBJ1-1, reads DGGITQSPKYLFRKEGQNVTLSCEQNLNHDAMYWYRQDPGQGLRLIYYSQIVNDFQKGDIAEGYSVSREKKESFPLTVTSAQKNPTAFYLCASSPWTGEKDTEAFFGQGTRLTVV.

The V gene is TRBV2, the J gene TRBJ2-3; tentatively, D is TRBD2 (6 bases). The CDR3 sequence is 16 residues long. Germline CDR1 reads SNHLY; CDR2 reads FYNNEI. V gave up 6 bases and J gave up 2 bases, with 18 bases separating them. The CDR3 region is CASSFYPGVNTDTQYF. The CDR3 DNA reads as TGTGCCAGCAGCTTCTATCCGGGAGTTAACACAGATACGCAGTATTTT.

The chain joins TRBV2 to TRBJ1-6; TRBD1 matches at 7 bases. V was clipped by 4 bases and J by 2 bases; unmatched bases: 8. The CDR3 covers 17 residues. Germline V gives CDR1 SNHLY, CDR2 FYNNEI. The DNA for the CDR3 is TGTGCCAGCAGTGTCGACAGGGCCATTACCTATAATTCACCCCTCCACTTT. Translated, it gives CASSVDRAITYNSPLHF.

V gene TRBV14 combines with J gene TRBJ2-1; 8 bases match TRBD2. The CDR3 consists of 20 residues. The V and J ends lost 1 base and 2 bases, in that order; junction bases with no gene match: 16. Germline loops: CDR1 SGHDN, CDR2 FVKESK. CDR3 residues: CASSQALAGGVERAYNEQFF. CDR3 sequence (DNA): TGTGCCAGCAGCCAAGCCCTAGCGGGTGGCGTCGAGAGGGCCTACAATGAGCAGTTCTTC.